This TCR beta chain was documented in a study of cytomegalovirus exposure and HLA in healthy donors. A multiplex PCR was run with 60 Vbeta primers and 13 Jbeta primers. Generated by immunoSEQ multiplex PCR, the TCRdb table keeps only in-frame clones and is missing some. The specimen's table records about 200,000 clones. General observations from the study: In vitro assays verified that three CMV-associated chains recognized CMV antigens specifically. In a later analysis, V- and J-gene trimming of beta chains associated with a DCLRE1C missense variant, replicated independently. Rare TCR sequences dominated, though some public TCRs recurred in many donors.

In regard to this clone: What it binds is not known.

Germline lookup yields CDR1 PRHDT and CDR2 FYEKMQ (reference sequence). Trimming removed 6 bases at V and 7 bases at J, with 16 bases between. The CDR3 totals 13 residues. The sequence was collected from a girl aged 2 to 9 in good health and CMV-seropositive. Input material: PBMCs. V gene TRBV13 combines with J gene TRBJ2-7; perhaps TRBD1 as D (6 bases). CDR3 in DNA: TGTGCCAGCAGTTCTGGACAGTCGGGTGAGCAGTACTTC. Translating gives CASSSGQSGEQYF.